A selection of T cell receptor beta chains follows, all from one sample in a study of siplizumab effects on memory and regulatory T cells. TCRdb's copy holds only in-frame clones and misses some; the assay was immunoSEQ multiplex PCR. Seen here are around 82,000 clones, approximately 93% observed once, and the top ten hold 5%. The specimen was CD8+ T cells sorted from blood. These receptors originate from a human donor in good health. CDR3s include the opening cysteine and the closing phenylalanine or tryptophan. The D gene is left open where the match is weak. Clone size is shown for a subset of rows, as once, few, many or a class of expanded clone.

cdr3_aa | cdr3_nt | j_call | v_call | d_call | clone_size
CAPHTSKKDTIYF | TGTGCTCCGCACACGTCTAAGAAAGACACCATATATTTT | TRBJ1-3 | TRBV12-5 | NA | NA
CASSVEGTVDSNQPQHF | TGTGCCAGCAGCGTAGAGGGGACAGTCGATAGCAATCAGCCCCAGCATTTT | TRBJ1-5 | TRBV9 | TRBD1 | NA
CASSLTPGTHEKLFF | TGTGCCAGCAGCTTGACCCCCGGGACTCATGAAAAACTGTTTTTT | TRBJ1-4 | TRBV5-5 | NA | once
CASVGSREQFF | TGTGCCAGCGTAGGGTCGAGGGAGCAGTTCTTC | TRBJ2-1 | TRBV6-6 | NA | NA
CASSLTSETGGYTDTQYF | TGTGCCAGCAGCTTAACGTCGGAGACAGGGGGCTACACAGATACGCAGTATTTT | TRBJ2-3 | TRBV7-3 | TRBD1 | NA
CASRTLGGYEQFF | TGTGCCAGCAGAACCCTTGGGGGCTATGAGCAGTTCTTC | TRBJ2-1 | TRBV6-5 | NA | NA
CASSPSGGDNQPQHF | TGTGCCAGCAGCCCGTCGGGAGGGGACAATCAGCCCCAGCATTTT | TRBJ1-5 | TRBV7-9 | NA | NA
CASSLHGQPQHF | TGTGCCAGTAGCCTACACGGCCAGCCCCAGCATTTT | TRBJ1-5 | TRBV19 | NA | NA
CSVEWGTGAYEQYF | TGCAGCGTTGAGTGGGGGACAGGGGCCTACGAGCAGTACTTC | TRBJ2-7 | TRBV29-1 | TRBD1 | NA
CASSLTSGGAGNEQFF | TGTGCCAGTAGTCTTACTAGCGGGGGGGCCGGTAATGAGCAGTTCTTC | TRBJ2-1 | TRBV19 | TRBD2 | NA
CASAPGPNTEAFF | TGTGCCAGTGCACCGGGGCCCAACACTGAAGCTTTCTTT | TRBJ1-1 | TRBV19 | NA | NA
CASSLVGDTNEKLFF | TGTGCCAGCAGCTTAGTTGGAGACACTAATGAAAAACTGTTTTTT | TRBJ1-4 | TRBV5-5 | NA | NA
CASSRSGGLTDTQYF | TGTGCCAGCAGCCGTAGCGGGGGGCTTACAGATACGCAGTATTTT | TRBJ2-3 | TRBV11-2 | TRBD2 | NA